This TCR beta chain was documented in a study of CD8+ T cells in alopecia areata. This CDR3 has 13 amino acids. The germline gives CDR1 LNHNV, CDR2 YYDKDF (reference sequence). V was trimmed by 4 bases and J by 6 bases, leaving 10 bases between them. As the sequencing template, cDNA was produced by extracting RNA and reverse transcribing it. Produced via immunoSEQ multiplex PCR; TCRdb's table is partial and in-frame only. The top ten clones hold less than 8% of a sample with about 160,000 clones, roughly 50% of them seen once. The researchers isolated CD4+ and CD8+ T cells from PBMCs by sorting. The receptor was isolated from a human donor with alopecia areata. The chain couples TRBV15 to TRBJ2-4; no clear D. Sequencing input: CD4+ T cells sorted from blood. The CDR3 nucleotides are TGTGCCACCAGCATAACGGGCCGAAACATTCAGTACTTC. Protein: CATSITGRNIQYF.